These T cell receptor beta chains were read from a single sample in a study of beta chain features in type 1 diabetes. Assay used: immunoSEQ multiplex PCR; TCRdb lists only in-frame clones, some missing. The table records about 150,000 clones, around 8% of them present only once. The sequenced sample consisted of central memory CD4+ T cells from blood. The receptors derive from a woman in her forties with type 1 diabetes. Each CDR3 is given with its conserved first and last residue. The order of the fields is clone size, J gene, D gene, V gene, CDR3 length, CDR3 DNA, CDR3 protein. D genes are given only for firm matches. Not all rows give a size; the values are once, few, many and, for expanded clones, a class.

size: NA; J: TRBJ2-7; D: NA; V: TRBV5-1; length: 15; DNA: TGCGCCAGCAGCATGAGCGAGGGTCCCGCCTACGAGCAGTACTTC; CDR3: CASSMSEGPAYEQYF
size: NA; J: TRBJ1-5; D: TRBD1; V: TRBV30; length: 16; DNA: TGTGCCTGGAGCCCTGACAGGGGGTATAGCAATCAGCCCCAGCATTTT; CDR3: CAWSPDRGYSNQPQHF
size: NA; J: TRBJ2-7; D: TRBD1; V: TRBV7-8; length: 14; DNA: TGTGCCAGCAGCACGGGACAGGGGAGGGCTCAGCAGTACTTC; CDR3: CASSTGQGRAQQYF
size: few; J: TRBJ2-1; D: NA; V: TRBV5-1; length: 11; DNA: TGCGCCAGCAGGGAGGGGTACGAGCAGTTCTTC; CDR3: CASREGYEQFF
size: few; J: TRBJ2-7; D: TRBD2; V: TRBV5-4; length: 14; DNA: TGTGCCAGCAGCTTTAGCGGGAGTCCGTACGAGCAGTACTTC; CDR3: CASSFSGSPYEQYF
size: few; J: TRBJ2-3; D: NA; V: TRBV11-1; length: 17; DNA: TGTGCCAGCAGCTATGTGCCGGCGACAGCTAGCACAGATACGCAGTATTTT; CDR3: CASSYVPATASTDTQYF
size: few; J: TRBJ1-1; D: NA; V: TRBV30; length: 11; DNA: TGTGCCTGGATATCCAACACTGAAGCTTTCTTT; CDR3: CAWISNTEAFF
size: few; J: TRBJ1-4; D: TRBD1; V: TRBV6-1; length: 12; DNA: TGTGCCGTGAGGGACAGGGACGAAAAACTGTTTTTT; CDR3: CAVRDRDEKLFF
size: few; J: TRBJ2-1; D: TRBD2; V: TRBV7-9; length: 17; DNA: TGTGCCAGCAGCCCTCCCCCCGGGACTAGCGGGAACGATGAGCAGTTCTTC; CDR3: CASSPPPGTSGNDEQFF
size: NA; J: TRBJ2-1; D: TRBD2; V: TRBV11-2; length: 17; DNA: TGTGCCAGCAGCTTAGGCGGGACTAGCGGGGGGTACAATGAGCAGTTCTTC; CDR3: CASSLGGTSGGYNEQFF
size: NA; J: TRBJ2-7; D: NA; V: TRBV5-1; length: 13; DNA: TGCGCCAGCAGCTTCCTGAGCTCCTACGAGCAGTACTTC; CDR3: CASSFLSSYEQYF
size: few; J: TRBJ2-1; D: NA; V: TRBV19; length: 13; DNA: TGTGCCAGTACCCTAAGGGGTTACAATGAGCAGTTCTTC; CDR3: CASTLRGYNEQFF
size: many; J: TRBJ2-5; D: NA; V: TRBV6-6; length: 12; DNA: TGTGCCAGCAGCCGGGGTTCGGAGACCCAGTACTTC; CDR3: CASSRGSETQYF
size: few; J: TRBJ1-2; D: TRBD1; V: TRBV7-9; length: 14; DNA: TGTGCCAGCAGCTTATACAGGACAGGTGGTGGCTACACCTTC; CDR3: CASSLYRTGGGYTF
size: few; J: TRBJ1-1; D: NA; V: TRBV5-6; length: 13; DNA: TGTGCCAGCAGCTATACAGTAGACACTGAAGCTTTCTTT; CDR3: CASSYTVDTEAFF
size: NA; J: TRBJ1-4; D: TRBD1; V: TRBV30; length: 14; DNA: TGTGCCTGTAAAAACAGGGGATCTAATGAAAAACTGTTTTTT; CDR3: CACKNRGSNEKLFF
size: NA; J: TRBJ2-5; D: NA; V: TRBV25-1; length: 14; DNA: TGTGCCAGCAGTGAAACCCTGAGGGAAGAGACCCAGTACTTC; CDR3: CASSETLREETQYF
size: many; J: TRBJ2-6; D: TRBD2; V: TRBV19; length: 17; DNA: TGTGCCAGTAGTAGGGTTAGCGGGGGGCCCGCGGCCAACGTCCTGACTTTC; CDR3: CASSRVSGGPAANVLTF